What follows are 27 T cell receptor beta chains derived from one specimen sequenced in a study of OX40 agonist ivuxolimab in advanced cancers. Method: immunoSEQ multiplex PCR; TCRdb's copy keeps in-frame clones and lacks some. This sample has fewer than 75,000 clones; roughly nine tenths occur once, and the top ten carry roughly 0.67%. The sequencing here drew on CD4+ or CD8+ T cells sorted from blood, taken in a trial of the OX40 agonist ivuxolimab. The receptors were sampled from an adult with an advanced solid tumor such as melanoma, head and neck, liver or kidney cancer.

The V gene is TRBV11-3, the J gene TRBJ2-1, with D possibly being TRBD2 (6 bases). This CDR3 has 14 amino acids. CDR1 SGHNT and CDR2 YENEEA come from the germline V gene. The V and J ends lost 5 bases and 3 bases respectively, with 11 bases between them. CDR3 nucleotide sequence: TGTGCCAGCAGCCACTTGCGGGGCTACAATGAGCAGTTCTTC. It translates to CASSHLRGYNEQFF. The whole variable domain, filled in from reference TRBV11-3 and TRBJ2-1, reads EAGVVQSPRYKIIEKKQPVAFWCNPISGHNTLYWYLQNLGQGPELLIRYENEEAVDDSQLPKDRFSAERLKGVDSTLKIQPAELGDSAVYLCASSHLRGYNEQFFGPGTRLTVL.

This clone has only one observation. The chain has TRBV29-1 and TRBJ1-1, with a tentative D call TRBD1 (6 bases). Trimming took 3 bases from V and 2 from J, leaving 10 bases between them. This CDR3 spans 13 amino acids. Germline CDR1 and CDR2: SQVTM and ANQGSEA. The CDR3 protein is CSVDAGANTEAFF. The CDR3 DNA reads as TGCAGCGTTGATGCAGGGGCCAACACTGAAGCTTTCTTT.

The gene calls are TRBV11-2 and TRBJ2-6; D possibly corresponds to TRBD1 (6 bases). The ends were cut back, 9 bases at V and 8 bases at J, with 11 bases in the middle. The CDR3 is made up of 12 amino acids. Germline V gene data show CDR1 as SGHAT and CDR2 as FQNNGV. The CDR3 DNA reads TGTGCCAGTCTCAGGGGCACCAACGTCCTGACTTTC. This encodes CASLRGTNVLTF.

This rearrangement joins TRBV10-2 to TRBJ1-4; D is uncertain. Germline V gene data show CDR1 as WSHSY and CDR2 as SAAADI. Trimming shortened V by 0 bases and J by 8 bases, and 10 bases separated the two germline ends. The CDR3 runs to 14 residues. The CDR3, as DNA: TGCGCCAGCAGTGAGTCGTGGGGAAGGGAAAAACTGTTTTTT. Translated: CASSESWGREKLFF.

This rearrangement joins TRBV7-6 to TRBJ2-5, with TRBD2 matching 9 bases. The CDR3 extends over 16 amino acids. V lost 3 bases to trimming and J lost 4 bases; unmatched junction nucleotides: 9. Germline values: CDR1 SGHVS, CDR2 FNYEAQ. CDR3 loop: CASSFGVLAGIETQYF. The CDR3 nucleotides are TGTGCCAGCAGCTTTGGTGTGCTAGCGGGAATAGAGACCCAGTACTTC.

The V call is TRBV18, the J call TRBJ1-1; D gene uncertain. Trimming took 0 bases from V and 3 from J, leaving 11 bases between them. Germline loops: CDR1 KGHSH, CDR2 LQKENI. CDR3 size: 15 residues. CDR3 coding DNA: TGTGCCAGCTCACCACCGTCACGGGCGGACACTGAAGCTTTCTTT. It is translated as CASSPPSRADTEAFF.

The CDR3 reads CASSPTGATTYEQYF. As DNA, the CDR3 is TGTGCCAGCAGCCCCACAGGGGCGACCACCTACGAGCAGTACTTC. V and J are TRBV28 and TRBJ2-7; the match to TRBD1 covers 7 bases. V dropped 6 bases and J dropped 2; count of bases not matched to a gene: 10. From germline, CDR1 is MDHEN and CDR2 SYDVKM. The CDR3 extends over 15 amino acids. Variable domain in full (rest from reference TRBV28 and TRBJ2-7): DVKVTQSSRYLVKRTGEKVFLECVQDMDHENMFWYRQDPGLGLRLIYFSYDVKMKEKGDIPEGYSVSREKKERFSLILESASTNQTSMYLCASSPTGATTYEQYFGPGTRLTVT.

This clone was seen a single time. The chain links TRBV19 to TRBJ2-2, with D maybe TRBD1 (5 bases). This CDR3 region has 15 residues. Germline CDR1 and CDR2: LNHDA and SQIVND (reference sequence). With 5 bases removed from V and 0 bases from J, the gap between germline ends came to 10 bases. The CDR3 is CASSGRTSNTGELFF. The CDR3 nucleotides read TGTGCCAGTAGTGGACGGACATCGAACACCGGGGAGCTGTTTTTT. Combining the CDR3 with reference TRBV19 and TRBJ2-2 gives the whole variable domain DGGITQSPKYLFRKEGQNVTLSCEQNLNHDAMYWYRQDPGQGLRLIYYSQIVNDFQKGDIAEGYSVSREKKESFPLTVTSAQKNPTAFYLCASSGRTSNTGELFFGEGSRLTVL.

This sequence joins TRBV11-3 and TRBJ2-1, with unresolved D. V was trimmed by 5 bases and J by 7 bases, leaving 6 bases between them. CDR1 and CDR2 from the germline V gene are SGHNT and YENEEA. The CDR3 totals 11 residues. CDR3 nucleotide sequence: TGTGCCAGCAGCGTCATTAATGAGCAGTTCTTC. Translated, it gives CASSVINEQFF.

V is TRBV7-2 and J is TRBJ2-3; 11 positions match TRBD2. The junction had 4 bases not matched to a gene; V was cut back by 2 bases and J by 6 bases. The CDR3 has 15 amino acids. Looked up from germline, CDR1 is SGHTA and CDR2 is FQGNSA. The CDR3 loop reads CASSLRSSGRDTQYF. The CDR3 DNA follows: TGTGCCAGCAGCTTAAGGTCTAGCGGGAGGGATACGCAGTATTTT.

The chain is built from TRBV4-1 and TRBJ2-5; no clear D. From germline, CDR1 is MGHRA and CDR2 YSYEKL. The CDR3 covers 17 residues. Trimming removed 1 base from V and 0 bases from J, with 15 bases in between. In DNA, the CDR3 is TGCGCCAGCAGCCAAGGAAGGCTAGGCAGGTACCAAGAGACCCAGTACTTC. Translation gives CASSQGRLGRYQETQYF.

The V and J genes are TRBV7-9 and TRBJ1-3; D not certain. The CDR3 is 13 residues long. In germline, CDR1 is SEHNR, CDR2 FQNEAQ (reference sequence). The V end lost 6 bases, the J end lost 0 bases, and 6 bases lay between the germline ends. DNA of the CDR3: TGTGCCAGCAGAAGAGACTCTGGAAACACCATATATTTT. Residues: CASRRDSGNTIYF.

The chain uses TRBV19 and TRBJ2-7, with D possibly matching TRBD2 (6 bases). V was clipped by 4 bases and J by 3 bases, with 25 bases between them. CDR3 length equals 18 residues. CDR1 LNHDA and CDR2 SQIVND come from the germline V gene (reference sequence). The CDR3 loop is CASSTGRDFTGPNYEQYF. CDR3 coding DNA: TGTGCCAGTAGTACGGGCAGGGACTTTACGGGGCCTAACTACGAGCAGTACTTC.

The chain joins TRBV5-1 to TRBJ2-3; tentatively, D is TRBD1 (6 bases). Trimming left V 5 bases short and J 4 bases short, with 20 bases between. The CDR3 runs 16 residues. CDR1 is SGHRS and CDR2 is YFSETQ in the germline V gene. The CDR3 DNA sequence: TGCGCCAGCAGAAAAACGGCCGGCCAGGGGTCAGATACGCAGTATTTT. The encoded protein is CASRKTAGQGSDTQYF.

The gene calls are TRBV7-6 and TRBJ1-1; 8 bases are a match to TRBD1. V lost 1 base and J lost 1; bases outside the gene matches: 5. The CDR3 length is 16 residues. CDR1 is SGHVS, CDR2 FNYEAQ, per germline. CDR3 protein: CASSLVQGAGNTEAFF. In nucleotides, the CDR3 is TGTGCCAGCAGCTTAGTTCAGGGGGCCGGGAACACTGAAGCTTTCTTT.

The gene calls are TRBV2 and TRBJ1-1, with 7 nucleotides matching TRBD1. With 7 bases clipped from V and 8 bases from J, the junction kept 10 bases outside the gene matches. Germline V CDR1 and CDR2: SNHLY, FYNNEI. The CDR3 sequence is 13 residues long. The CDR3, as DNA: TGTGCCAGCAAGGAAATTTTGGGACAGGAAGCTTTCTTT. This translates into CASKEILGQEAFF.

The V gene is TRBV6-6, the J gene TRBJ2-7; D uncertain. In germline, CDR1 is MNHNY, CDR2 SVGAGI (reference sequence). V was pared by 3 bases and J by 3 bases, with 12 bases between. This CDR3 has 14 residues. This CDR3 reads CASSYSRAVYEQYF. The DNA of the CDR3 is TGTGCCAGCAGTTATTCCCGTGCGGTCTACGAGCAGTACTTC.

This chain links TRBV11-2 with TRBJ2-3; weak D call: TRBD2 (6 bases). V was trimmed by 4 bases and J by 4 bases, leaving 18 bases between them. Germline V lookup: CDR1 SGHAT, CDR2 FQNNGV. This CDR3 contains 16 residues. DNA of the CDR3: TGTGCCAGCAGCTGGGGAGGAGGTAGCGGCCCAGATACGCAGTATTTT. Translation: CASSWGGGSGPDTQYF. The entire variable domain, with the rest obtained from reference TRBV11-2 and TRBJ2-3, is as follows: EAGVAQSPRYKIIEKRQSVAFWCNPISGHATLYWYQQILGQGPKLLIQFQNNGVVDDSQLPKDRFSAERLKGVDSTLKIQPAKLEDSAVYLCASSWGGGSGPDTQYFGPGTRLTVL.

The V and J genes are TRBV28 and TRBJ2-1, with D possibly TRBD1 on 5 matching bases. The germline CDR1 and CDR2 sequences are MDHEN and SYDVKM. Trimming shortened V by 8 bases and J by 0 bases, and 17 bases separated the two germline ends. This CDR3 comprises 16 residues. This CDR3 is CASGSSRVSSYNEQFF. In DNA form, the CDR3 reads TGTGCCAGCGGGTCGTCCAGGGTATCCTCCTACAATGAGCAGTTCTTC. Combining the CDR3 with reference TRBV28 and TRBJ2-1 gives the whole variable domain DVKVTQSSRYLVKRTGEKVFLECVQDMDHENMFWYRQDPGLGLRLIYFSYDVKMKEKGDIPEGYSVSREKKERFSLILESASTNQTSMYLCASGSSRVSSYNEQFFGPGTRLTVL.

This clone was seen a handful of times. V usage is TRBV30 and J usage is TRBJ1-2; 8 bases are shared with TRBD1. The germline CDR1 and CDR2 sequences are GTSNPN and SVGIG (reference sequence). V shed 5 bases, J shed 7 bases, and the junction held 6 bases outside the gene matches. CDR3 length equals 12 residues. This chain's CDR3 is CAWAQGVGGYTF. The DNA for the CDR3 is TGTGCCTGGGCACAGGGGGTGGGTGGCTACACCTTC. Full variable domain (remainder filled in from reference TRBV30 and TRBJ1-2): SQTIHQWPATLVQPVGSPLSLECTVEGTSNPNLYWYRQAAGRGLQLLFYSVGIGQISSEVPQNLSASRPQDRQFILSSKKLLLSDSGFYLCAWAQGVGGYTFGSGTRLTVV.

The V gene is TRBV6-5, the J gene TRBJ1-2; D ambiguous. Trimming stripped 0 bases from V and 3 bases from J, with 8 bases between. The germline V gene encodes CDR1 MNHEY and CDR2 SVGAGI. CDR3 length equals 14 residues. The DNA of the CDR3 is TGTGCCAGCAGTTACTCAGGCGGAGACTATGGCTACACCTTC. It specifies CASSYSGGDYGYTF.

This clone has a single count. The gene calls are TRBV10-3 and TRBJ2-1; TRBD2 aligns across 9 bases. Germline V CDR1 and CDR2: ENHRY, SYGVKD. This CDR3 region has 16 residues. The trim removed 3 bases at V and 6 bases at J, leaving 9 bases unmatched. The CDR3 region is CAISEYRAGGSNEQFF. For the CDR3, the DNA is TGTGCCATCAGTGAATATAGGGCGGGAGGGAGCAATGAGCAGTTCTTC.

The chain combines TRBV2 with TRBJ2-1, with D possibly matching TRBD1 (6 bases). Germline loops: CDR1 SNHLY, CDR2 FYNNEI. The CDR3 length is 14 residues. V was trimmed by 5 bases and J by 5 bases, leaving 13 bases between them. In DNA, the CDR3 is TGTGCCAGCAGTCTGACAGGATTAAACAATGAGCAGTTCTTC. Its protein is CASSLTGLNNEQFF.

The genes are TRBV5-1 and TRBJ2-1; 11 bases agree with TRBD1. CDR1 SGHRS and CDR2 YFSETQ come from the germline V gene. CDR3 size: 17 residues. V shed 6 bases and J 7 bases; nucleotides not matched to a gene: 15. The CDR3 loop is CASTRVMGTGGLNEQFF. The CDR3 DNA follows: TGCGCCAGCACTCGAGTTATGGGGACAGGGGGACTAAATGAGCAGTTCTTC. Variable domain in full (rest from reference TRBV5-1 and TRBJ2-1): KAGVTQTPRYLIKTRGQQVTLSCSPISGHRSVSWYQQTPGQGLQFLFEYFSETQRNKGNFPGRFSGRQFSNSRSEMNVSTLELGDSALYLCASTRVMGTGGLNEQFFGPGTRLTVL.

This clone was counted between two and nine times. The chain uses TRBV7-9 and TRBJ2-2; D gene unclear. V dropped 2 bases and J dropped 2 bases, with 6 bases sitting between them. Germline loops: CDR1 SEHNR, CDR2 FQNEAQ (reference sequence). CDR3 length: 14 residues. The CDR3 region is CASSLIRNTGELFF. As DNA, the CDR3 is TGTGCCAGCAGCTTAATCCGTAACACCGGGGAGCTGTTTTTT. Using reference TRBV7-9 and TRBJ2-2 for the parts outside the CDR3, the full variable domain is DTGVSQNPRHKITKRGQNVTFRCDPISEHNRLYWYRQTLGQGPEFLTYFQNEAQLEKSRLLSDRFSAERPKGSFSTLEIQRTEQGDSAMYLCASSLIRNTGELFFGEGSRLTVL.

The chain couples TRBV7-3 to TRBJ2-3; either TRBD1 or TRBD2 may supply D (5 bases each). The CDR3 loop spans 15 amino acids. Germline V gene lookup returns CDR1 SGHTA and CDR2 FQGTGA. V lost 5 bases to trimming and J lost 1 base, with 13 bases between them. The CDR3 is CASSETGTGTDTQYF. The CDR3 DNA is TGTGCCAGCAGCGAGACTGGGACGGGCACAGATACGCAGTATTTT.

This chain links TRBV5-4 with TRBJ2-2; TRBD1 aligns across 7 bases. CDR1 SGHNT and CDR2 YYREEE come from the germline V gene (reference sequence). The junction had 5 bases not matched to a gene; V was cut back by 2 bases and J by 7 bases. This CDR3 spans 14 amino acids. The CDR3 spells CASSLQGRRGELFF. The CDR3 DNA is TGTGCCAGCAGCTTACAGGGGCGGCGCGGGGAGCTGTTTTTT.